The TCR beta chain described here comes from a study of CD8+CD57+ T cells in acquired aplastic anemia. Study in general: Sorted CD4+ and CD8+ cells yielded DNA averaging approximately 3.4 ug.

Notes on the study in general: Patient and control CD8+ Simpson's diversity was not significantly different.

Germline loops: CDR1 LGHNA, CDR2 YNFKEQ. The CDR3 extends over 17 amino acids. V trimming: 0 bases; J trimming: 0 bases; junction bases outside the gene matches: 4. CDR3 and TCR beta VDJ profiling relied on a genomic DNA template. Each CDR3 protein gets one entry after TCRdb re-called the reads with MiXCR. In the table there are more than 95,000 distinct CDR3 sequences, over 30% of which are singletons. The patients chosen for sequencing had shown expansion of CD8+CD57+ cells (detected by flow cytometry). Every patient presented with severe acquired aplastic anemia. There was no therapy given to any patient before the blood sampling took place. This clonotype was recorded a few times. Its specificity is unknown.

This clonotype originated in a human donor with aplastic anemia. The chain carries TRBV4-2 and TRBJ2-4; 8 bases map to TRBD2. The sequenced sample was sorted CD4+, CD8+, or CD8+CD57+ T cells (not recorded which) from PBMCs. The CDR3 reads CASSQEASGLAKNIQYF. The CDR3 nucleotides read TGTGCCAGCAGCCAAGAGGCTAGCGGGCTAGCCAAAAACATTCAGTACTTC.